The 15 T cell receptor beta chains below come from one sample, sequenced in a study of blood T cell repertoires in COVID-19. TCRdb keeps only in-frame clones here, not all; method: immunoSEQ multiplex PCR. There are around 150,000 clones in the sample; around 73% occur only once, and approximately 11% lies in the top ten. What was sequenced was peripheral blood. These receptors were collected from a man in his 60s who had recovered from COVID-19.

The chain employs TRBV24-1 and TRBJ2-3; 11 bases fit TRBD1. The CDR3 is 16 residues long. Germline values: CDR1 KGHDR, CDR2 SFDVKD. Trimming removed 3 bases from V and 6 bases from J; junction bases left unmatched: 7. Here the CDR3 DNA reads TGTGCCACCAGTGATCCCGGACAGGGGGCTAAGGATACGCAGTATTTT. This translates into CATSDPGQGAKDTQYF.

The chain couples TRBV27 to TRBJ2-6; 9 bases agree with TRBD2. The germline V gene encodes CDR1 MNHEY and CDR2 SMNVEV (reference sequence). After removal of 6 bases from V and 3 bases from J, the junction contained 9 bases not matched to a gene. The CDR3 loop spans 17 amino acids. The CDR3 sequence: CASSPRGGAIGANVLTF. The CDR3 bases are TGTGCCAGCAGCCCTCGCGGGGGGGCTATTGGGGCCAACGTCCTGACTTTC.

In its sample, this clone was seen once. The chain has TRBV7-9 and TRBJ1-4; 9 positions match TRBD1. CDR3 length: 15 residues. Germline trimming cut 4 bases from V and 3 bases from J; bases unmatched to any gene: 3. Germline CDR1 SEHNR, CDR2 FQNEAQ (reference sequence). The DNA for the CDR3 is TGTGCCAGCAGCTCGGACAGGGGAGCTAATGAAAAACTGTTTTTT. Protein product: CASSSDRGANEKLFF.

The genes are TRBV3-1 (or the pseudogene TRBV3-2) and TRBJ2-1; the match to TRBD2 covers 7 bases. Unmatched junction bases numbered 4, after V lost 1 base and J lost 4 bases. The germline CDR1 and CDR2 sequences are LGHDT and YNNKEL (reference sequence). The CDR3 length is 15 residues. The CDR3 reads CASSQATSAYNEQFF. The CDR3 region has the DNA TGTGCCAGCAGCCAAGCCACTAGCGCTTACAATGAGCAGTTCTTC.

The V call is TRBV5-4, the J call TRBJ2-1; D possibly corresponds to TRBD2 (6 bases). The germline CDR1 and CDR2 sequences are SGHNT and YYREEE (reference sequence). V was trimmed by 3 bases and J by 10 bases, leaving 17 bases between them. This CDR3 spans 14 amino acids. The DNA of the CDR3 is TGTGCCAGCAGCTCTCGGACGGGTCGGGAGGAGCAGTTCTTC. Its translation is CASSSRTGREEQFF.

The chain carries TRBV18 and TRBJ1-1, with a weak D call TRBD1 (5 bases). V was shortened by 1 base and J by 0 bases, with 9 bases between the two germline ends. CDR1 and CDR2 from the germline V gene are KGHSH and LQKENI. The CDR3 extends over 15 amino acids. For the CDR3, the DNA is TGTGCCAGCTCACCACGGGGGGATATGAACACTGAAGCTTTCTTT. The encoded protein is CASSPRGDMNTEAFF. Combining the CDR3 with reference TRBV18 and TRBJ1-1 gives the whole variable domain NAGVMQNPRHLVRRRGQEARLRCSPMKGHSHVYWYRQLPEEGLKFMVYLQKENIIDESGMPKERFSAEFPKEGPSILRIQQVVRGDSAAYFCASSPRGDMNTEAFFGQGTRLTVV.

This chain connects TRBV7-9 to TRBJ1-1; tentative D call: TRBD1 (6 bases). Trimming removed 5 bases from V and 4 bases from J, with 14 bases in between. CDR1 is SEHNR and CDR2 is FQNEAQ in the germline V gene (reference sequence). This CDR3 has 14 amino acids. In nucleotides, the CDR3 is TGTGCCAGCAGCCCAACAGGGAGAGGCACTGAAGCTTTCTTT. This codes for CASSPTGRGTEAFF.

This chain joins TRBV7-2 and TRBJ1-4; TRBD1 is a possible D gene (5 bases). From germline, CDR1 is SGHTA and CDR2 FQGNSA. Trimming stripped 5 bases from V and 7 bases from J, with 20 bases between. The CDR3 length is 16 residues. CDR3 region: CASSASSGGEFEKLFF. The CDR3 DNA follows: TGTGCCAGCAGCGCCTCTTCGGGGGGGGAATTTGAAAAACTGTTTTTT.

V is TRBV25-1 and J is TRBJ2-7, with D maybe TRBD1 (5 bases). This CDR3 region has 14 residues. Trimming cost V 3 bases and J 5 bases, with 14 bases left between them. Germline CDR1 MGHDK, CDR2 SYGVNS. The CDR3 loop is CASSEPGRLDEQYF. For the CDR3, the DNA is TGTGCCAGCAGTGAGCCAGGGCGGTTAGACGAGCAGTACTTC.

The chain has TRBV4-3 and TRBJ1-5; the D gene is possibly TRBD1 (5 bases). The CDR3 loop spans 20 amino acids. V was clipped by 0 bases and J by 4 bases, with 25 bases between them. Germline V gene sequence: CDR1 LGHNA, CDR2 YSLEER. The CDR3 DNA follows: TGCGCCAGCAGCCAAGAGCTCGATTACGGGACTATGGGGAGGAATCAGCCCCAGCATTTT. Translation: CASSQELDYGTMGRNQPQHF.

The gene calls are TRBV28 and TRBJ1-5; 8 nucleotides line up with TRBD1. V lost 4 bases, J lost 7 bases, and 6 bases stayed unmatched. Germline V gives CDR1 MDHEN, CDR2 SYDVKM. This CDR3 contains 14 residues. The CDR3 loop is CASSSSGGWQPQHF. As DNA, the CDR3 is TGTGCCAGCAGTTCCTCAGGGGGCTGGCAGCCCCAGCATTTT. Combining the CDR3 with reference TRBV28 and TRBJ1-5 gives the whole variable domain DVKVTQSSRYLVKRTGEKVFLECVQDMDHENMFWYRQDPGLGLRLIYFSYDVKMKEKGDIPEGYSVSREKKERFSLILESASTNQTSMYLCASSSSGGWQPQHFGDGTRLSIL.

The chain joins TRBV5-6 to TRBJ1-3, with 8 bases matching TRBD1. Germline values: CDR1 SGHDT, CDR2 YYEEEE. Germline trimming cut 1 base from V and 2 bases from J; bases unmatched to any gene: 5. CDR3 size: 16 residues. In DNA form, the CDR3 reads TGTGCCAGCAGCTTGCTGGACAGGGTAACTGGAAACACCATATATTTT. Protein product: CASSLLDRVTGNTIYF. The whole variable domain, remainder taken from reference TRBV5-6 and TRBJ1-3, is DAGVTQSPTHLIKTRGQQVTLRCSPKSGHDTVSWYQQALGQGPQFIFQYYEEEERQRGNFPDRFSGHQFPNYSSELNVNALLLGDSALYLCASSLLDRVTGNTIYFGEGSWLTVV.

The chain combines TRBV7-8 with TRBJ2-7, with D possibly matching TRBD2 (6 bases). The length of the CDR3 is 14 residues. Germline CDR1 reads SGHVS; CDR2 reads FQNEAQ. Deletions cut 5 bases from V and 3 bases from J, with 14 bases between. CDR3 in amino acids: CASSPRIGGYEQYF. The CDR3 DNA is TGTGCCAGCAGCCCCCGTATCGGGGGCTACGAGCAGTACTTC.

CDR3 amino acids: CASSNPSAGISTDTQYF. The CDR3, as DNA: TGTGCCAGCAGTAACCCCAGCGCGGGTATTAGCACAGATACGCAGTATTTT. The rearrangement joins TRBV28 to TRBJ2-3; D is possibly TRBD2 (5 bases). The V end lost 5 bases, the J end lost 0 bases, and 18 bases lay between the germline ends. Looked up from germline, CDR1 is MDHEN and CDR2 is SYDVKM. This CDR3 contains 17 residues.

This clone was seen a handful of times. CDR3 loop: CASSPGLAGGKETQYF. In DNA, the CDR3 is TGTGCCAGCAGCCCCGGACTAGCGGGGGGGAAAGAGACCCAGTACTTC. The genes are TRBV7-9 and TRBJ2-5; 15 bases align to TRBD2. Germline loops: CDR1 SEHNR, CDR2 FQNEAQ (reference sequence). Trimming cost V 5 bases and J 3 bases; bases outside gene matches: 4. The CDR3 has 16 residues.